The present T cell receptor beta chain was sequenced within a study of shared clonotypes between healthy human individuals. CDR1 SGHVT and CDR2 SQSDAQ come from the germline V gene. Trimming cost V 5 bases and J 4 bases; bases outside gene matches: 12. This CDR3 spans 16 amino acids. The data were produced by immunoSEQ multiplex PCR, yet TCRdb's version contains in-frame clones alone and is incomplete. This sample has more than 2,000,000 clones, with 80% to 95% found just once. This sequence originates from a man aged 18-30 years in good health. Some clones in this sample may be carry-over from other donors' samples. This chain connects TRBV7-4 to TRBJ2-3, with 7 bases matching TRBD1. Sequencing input: naive CD4+ T cells from PBMCs. Subset reported: CD45RA+ positively selected. CDR3 region: CASSHGQVDAPDTQYF. For the CDR3, the DNA is TGTGCCAGCAGCCACGGACAGGTTGATGCCCCAGATACGCAGTATTTT.